Listed below are T cell receptor beta chains from one sample, sequenced in a study of blood T cells in healthy people across ages. TCRdb processed the 5' RACE reads anew with MiXCR; each CDR3 protein has one entry. Among around 970,000 distinct CDR3 sequences listed, roughly 51% were seen once. The sample taken for sequencing was blood. Receptors were obtained from a woman in her sixties or seventies in good health. Each CDR3 is given with its conserved first and last residue. Size values are once, few and many counts, or a class for expanded clones, and some rows have none.

>few|TRBV27
CASSAGTGGYEQFF
>-|TRBV20-1
CSAIRGSSTDTQYF
>-|TRBV15
CATSRDVGSGANVLTF
>-|TRBV5-1
CASSLTGQYTDTQYF
>-|TRBV6-2/TRBV6-3
CASSPAGQGQETQYF
>few|TRBV4-1
CASSQGELVSDTQYF
>-|TRBV28
CASEGVYNEQFF
>few|TRBV20-1
CSARPGTGYGYTF
>-|TRBV6-1
CASSGGTEYSYEQYF
>few|TRBV29-1
CSAGVGYPGGRNEQFF
>-|TRBV6-5
CAGSSTGPLGEQYF
>-|TRBV5-1
CASSTTDRAYLNEQFF
>-|TRBV3-1
CASNRGYGYTF
>once|TRBV20-1
CSATLLAASQETQYF
>-|TRBV28
CASSSGVSGSADTRYF
>-|TRBV27
CASRGAHMNTEAFF
>once|TRBV5-8
CASSPPGLGQETQYF
>-|TRBV29-1
CSVESQGRETQYF
>-|TRBV29-1
CSVGGARDDEQYF
>few|TRBV28
CASTKRGGLSDYEQYF